This section outlines one TCR beta chain sequence together with its context. Data came from immunoSEQ multiplex PCR; TCRdb stores just in-frame clones and leaves some out. The sample includes 6,000 to 9,500 clones, less than 90% seen only once; the top ten take about 1.8%. Time point denoted: 2014-2015 season, 7 days after vaccination. Subjects lived in the community and lacked influenza vaccine within the prior 6 months. These data belong to a study of follicular helper T cells after annual influenza vaccination. Germline V gene lookup returns CDR1 SGDLS and CDR2 YYNGEE. V shed 4 bases, J shed 2 bases, and the junction held 5 bases outside the gene matches. The CDR3 contains 16 residues.

This TCR was sampled from an adult who received the influenza vaccine. This specimen was CXCR5+ CD38- circulating T follicular helper cells from blood, taken 7 days after influenza vaccination. Subset indicated: circulating Tfh, non-naive CD4+CXCR5+PD-1+ (ICOS+CD38+ or ICOS-CD38-). This sequence joins TRBV9 and TRBJ1-4; 10 bases are shared with TRBD1. CDR3 nucleotides: TGTGCCAGCAGCCTGGGACAGGGGTCGACTAATGAAAAACTGTTTTTT. It is translated as CASSLGQGSTNEKLFF. The entire variable domain, with the rest obtained from reference TRBV9 and TRBJ1-4, is as follows: DSGVTQTPKHLITATGQRVTLRCSPRSGDLSVYWYQQSLDQGLQFLIQYYNGEERAKGNILERFSAQQFPDLHSELNLSSLELGDSALYFCASSLGQGSTNEKLFFGSGTQLSVL.